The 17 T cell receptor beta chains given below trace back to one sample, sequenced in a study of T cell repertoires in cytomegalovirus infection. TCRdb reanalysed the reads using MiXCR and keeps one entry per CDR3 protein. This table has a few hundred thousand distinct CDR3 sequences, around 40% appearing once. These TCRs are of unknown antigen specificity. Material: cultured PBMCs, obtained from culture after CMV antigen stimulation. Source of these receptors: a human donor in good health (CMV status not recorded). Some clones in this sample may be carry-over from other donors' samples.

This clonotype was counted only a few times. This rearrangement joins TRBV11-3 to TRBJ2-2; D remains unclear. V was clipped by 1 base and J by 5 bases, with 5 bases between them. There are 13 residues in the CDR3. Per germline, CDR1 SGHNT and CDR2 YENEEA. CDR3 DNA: TGTGCCAGCAGCTTAGTTTTTACCGGGGAGCTGTTTTTT. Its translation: CASSLVFTGELFF.

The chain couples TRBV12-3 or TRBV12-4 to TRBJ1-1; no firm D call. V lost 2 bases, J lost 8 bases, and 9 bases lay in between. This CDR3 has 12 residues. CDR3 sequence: CASSLLGSEAFF. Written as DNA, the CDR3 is TGTGCCAGCAGTTTATTAGGGTCGGAAGCTTTCTTT.

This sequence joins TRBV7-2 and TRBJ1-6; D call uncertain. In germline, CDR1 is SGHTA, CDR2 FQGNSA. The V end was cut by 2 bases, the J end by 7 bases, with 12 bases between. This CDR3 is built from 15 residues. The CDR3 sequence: CASSLSIGQNSPLHF. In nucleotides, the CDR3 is TGTGCCAGCAGCTTAAGTATCGGGCAGAATTCACCCCTCCACTTT.

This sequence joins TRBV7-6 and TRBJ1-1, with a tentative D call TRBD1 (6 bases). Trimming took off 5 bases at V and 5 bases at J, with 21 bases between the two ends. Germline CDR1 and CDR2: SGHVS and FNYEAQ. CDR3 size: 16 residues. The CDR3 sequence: CASSPHVSGAGTEAFF. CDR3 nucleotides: TGTGCCAGCAGCCCCCACGTCTCAGGGGCGGGGACTGAAGCTTTCTTT. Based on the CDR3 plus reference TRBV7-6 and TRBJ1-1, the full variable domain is GAGVSQSPRYKVTKRGQDVALRCDPISGHVSLYWYRQALGQGPEFLTYFNYEAQQDKSGLPNDRFSAERPEGSISTLTIQRTEQRDSAMYRCASSPHVSGAGTEAFFGQGTRLTVV.

The CDR3: CASSQGVGRTYEQYF. CDR3 DNA: TGCGCCAGCAGCCAGGGGGTGGGGAGGACCTACGAGCAGTACTTC. The chain uses TRBV4-1 and TRBJ2-7; D might be TRBD2 (6 bases). CDR3 size: 15 residues. The germline CDR1 and CDR2 sequences are MGHRA and YSYEKL. V shed 3 bases and J shed 2 bases, with 14 bases lying between them.

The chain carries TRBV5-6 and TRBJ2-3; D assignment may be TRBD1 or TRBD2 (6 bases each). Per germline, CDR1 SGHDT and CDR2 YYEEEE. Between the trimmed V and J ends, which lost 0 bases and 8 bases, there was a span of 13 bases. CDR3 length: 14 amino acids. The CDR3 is CASSLGQVGGTQYF. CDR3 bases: TGTGCCAGCAGCTTGGGACAGGTGGGGGGTACGCAGTATTTT.

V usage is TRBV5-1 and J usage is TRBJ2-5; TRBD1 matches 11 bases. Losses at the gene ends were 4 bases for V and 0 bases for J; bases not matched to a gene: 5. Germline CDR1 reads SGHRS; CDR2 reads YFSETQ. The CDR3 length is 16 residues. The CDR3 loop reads CASSTRTGGYQETQYF. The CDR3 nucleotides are TGCGCCAGCAGCACGAGGACAGGGGGCTACCAAGAGACCCAGTACTTC.

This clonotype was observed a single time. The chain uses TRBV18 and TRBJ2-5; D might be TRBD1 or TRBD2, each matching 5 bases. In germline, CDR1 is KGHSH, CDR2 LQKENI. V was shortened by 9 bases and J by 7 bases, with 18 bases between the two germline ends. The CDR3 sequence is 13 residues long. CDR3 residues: CASSEGPQGTQYF. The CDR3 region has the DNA TGTGCCAGTTCAGAGGGACCTCAGGGGACCCAGTACTTC.

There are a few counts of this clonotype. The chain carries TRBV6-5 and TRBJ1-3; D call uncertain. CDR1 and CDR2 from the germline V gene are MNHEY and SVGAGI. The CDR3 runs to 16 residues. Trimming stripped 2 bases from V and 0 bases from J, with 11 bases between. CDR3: CASSYKGPFSGNTIYF. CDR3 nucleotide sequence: TGTGCCAGCAGTTACAAAGGGCCCTTCTCTGGAAACACCATATATTTT.

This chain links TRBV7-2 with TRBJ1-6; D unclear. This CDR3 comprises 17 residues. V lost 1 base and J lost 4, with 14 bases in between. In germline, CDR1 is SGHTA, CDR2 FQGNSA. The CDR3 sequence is CASSLGSAVAYNSPLHF. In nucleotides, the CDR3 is TGTGCCAGCAGCTTAGGGTCGGCCGTTGCATATAATTCACCCCTCCACTTT.

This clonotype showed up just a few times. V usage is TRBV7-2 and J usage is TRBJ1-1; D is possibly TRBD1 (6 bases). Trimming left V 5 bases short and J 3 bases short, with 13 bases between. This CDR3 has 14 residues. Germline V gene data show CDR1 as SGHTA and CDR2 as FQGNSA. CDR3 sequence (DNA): TGTGCCAGCAGCGTACAGGGTCTGGACACTGAAGCTTTCTTT. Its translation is CASSVQGLDTEAFF. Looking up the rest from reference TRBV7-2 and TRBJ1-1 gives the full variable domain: GAGVSQSPSNKVTEKGKDVELRCDPISGHTALYWYRQSLGQGLEFLIYFQGNSAPDKSGLPSDRFSAERTGGSVSTLTIQRTQQEDSAVYLCASSVQGLDTEAFFGQGTRLTVV.

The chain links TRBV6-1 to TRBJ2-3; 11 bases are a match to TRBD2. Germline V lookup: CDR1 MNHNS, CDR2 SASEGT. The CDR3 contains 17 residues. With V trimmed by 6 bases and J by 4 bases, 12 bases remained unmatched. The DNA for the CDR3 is TGTGCCAGCAGCCTGAGATTAGCGGGAGGGCAGGCAGATACGCAGTATTTT. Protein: CASSLRLAGGQADTQYF.

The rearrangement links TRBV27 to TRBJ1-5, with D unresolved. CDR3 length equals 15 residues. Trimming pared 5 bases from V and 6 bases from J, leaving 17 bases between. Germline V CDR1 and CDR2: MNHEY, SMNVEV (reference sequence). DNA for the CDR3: TGTGCCAGCAGTGCTAGAAATTCCCCCAGTCAGCCCCAGCATTTT. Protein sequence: CASSARNSPSQPQHF.

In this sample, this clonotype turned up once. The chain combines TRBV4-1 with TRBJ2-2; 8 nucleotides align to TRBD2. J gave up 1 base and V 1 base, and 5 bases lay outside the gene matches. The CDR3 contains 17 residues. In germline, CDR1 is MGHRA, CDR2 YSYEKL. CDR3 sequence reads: CASSQAWGLGNTGELFF. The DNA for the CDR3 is TGCGCCAGCAGCCAAGCGTGGGGACTAGGGAACACCGGGGAGCTGTTTTTT.

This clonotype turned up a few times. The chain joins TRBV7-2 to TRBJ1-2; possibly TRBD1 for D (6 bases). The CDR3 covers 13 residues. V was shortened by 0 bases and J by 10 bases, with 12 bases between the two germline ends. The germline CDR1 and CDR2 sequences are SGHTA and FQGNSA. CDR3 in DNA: TGTGCCAGCAGCTTAGCCGTACAGGGTACCTACACCTTC. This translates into CASSLAVQGTYTF. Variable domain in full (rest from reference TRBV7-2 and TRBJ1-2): GAGVSQSPSNKVTEKGKDVELRCDPISGHTALYWYRQSLGQGLEFLIYFQGNSAPDKSGLPSDRFSAERTGGSVSTLTIQRTQQEDSAVYLCASSLAVQGTYTFGSGTRLTVV.

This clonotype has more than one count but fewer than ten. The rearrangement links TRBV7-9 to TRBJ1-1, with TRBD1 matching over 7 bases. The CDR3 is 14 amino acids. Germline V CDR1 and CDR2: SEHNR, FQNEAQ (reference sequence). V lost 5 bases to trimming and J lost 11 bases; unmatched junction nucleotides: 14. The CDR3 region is CASSPGDSYRGAFF. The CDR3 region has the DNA TGTGCCAGCAGCCCGGGGGACAGTTATCGTGGGGCTTTCTTT.

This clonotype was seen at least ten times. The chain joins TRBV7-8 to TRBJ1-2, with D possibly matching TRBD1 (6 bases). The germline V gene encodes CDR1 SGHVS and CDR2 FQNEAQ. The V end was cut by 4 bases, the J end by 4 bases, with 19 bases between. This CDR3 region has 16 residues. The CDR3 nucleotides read TGTGCCAGCAGCTCGCAAGCACAGGGACAACTCTATGGCTACACCTTC. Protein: CASSSQAQGQLYGYTF. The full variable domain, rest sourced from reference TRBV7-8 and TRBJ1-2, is GAGVSQSPRYKVAKRGQDVALRCDPISGHVSLFWYQQALGQGPEFLTYFQNEAQLDKSGLPSDRFFAERPEGSVSTLKIQRTQQEDSAVYLCASSSQAQGQLYGYTFGSGTRLTVV.